Here is one T cell receptor (beta chain) with its context. This specimen belongs to a study of T-cell memory formation after mild COVID-19. The CDR3 loop spans 13 amino acids. Germline CDR1 is SGHTA and CDR2 is FQGNSA. Trimming took off 1 base at V and 4 bases at J, with 6 bases between the two ends. 5'RACE with constant-segment primers built TCRalpha and TCRbeta cDNA libraries with UMIs. TCRdb fed the 5' RACE reads into MiXCR, producing one record per CDR3 protein. The data hold some 65,000 distinct CDR3 sequences, with approximately 15% observed a single time. Sequencing was performed on PBMCs or a T cell subset sorted from them (not recorded which). The rearrangement links TRBV7-2 to TRBJ2-3; D not certain. This receptor was identified in an adult woman who had mild COVID-19 (a few samples of this study predate the infection). Cell type and time point are not known. The CDR3 bases are TGTGCCAGCAGCTTAGTCTTTGCAGATACGCAGTATTTT. Protein: CASSLVFADTQYF.